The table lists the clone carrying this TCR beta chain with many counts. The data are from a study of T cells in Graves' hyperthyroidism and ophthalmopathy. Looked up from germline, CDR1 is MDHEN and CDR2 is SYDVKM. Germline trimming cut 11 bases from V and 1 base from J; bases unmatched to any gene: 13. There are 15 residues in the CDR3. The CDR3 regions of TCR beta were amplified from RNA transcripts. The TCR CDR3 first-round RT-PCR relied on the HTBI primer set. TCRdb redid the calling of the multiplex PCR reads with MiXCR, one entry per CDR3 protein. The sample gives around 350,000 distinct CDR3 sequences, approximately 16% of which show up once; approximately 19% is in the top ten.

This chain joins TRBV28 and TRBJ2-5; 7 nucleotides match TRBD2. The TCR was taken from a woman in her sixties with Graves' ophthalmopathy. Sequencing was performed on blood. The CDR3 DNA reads TGTGCCCTCCGTCCGGCGGGAGCGCGCCAAGAGACCCAGTACTTC. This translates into CALRPAGARQETQYF.